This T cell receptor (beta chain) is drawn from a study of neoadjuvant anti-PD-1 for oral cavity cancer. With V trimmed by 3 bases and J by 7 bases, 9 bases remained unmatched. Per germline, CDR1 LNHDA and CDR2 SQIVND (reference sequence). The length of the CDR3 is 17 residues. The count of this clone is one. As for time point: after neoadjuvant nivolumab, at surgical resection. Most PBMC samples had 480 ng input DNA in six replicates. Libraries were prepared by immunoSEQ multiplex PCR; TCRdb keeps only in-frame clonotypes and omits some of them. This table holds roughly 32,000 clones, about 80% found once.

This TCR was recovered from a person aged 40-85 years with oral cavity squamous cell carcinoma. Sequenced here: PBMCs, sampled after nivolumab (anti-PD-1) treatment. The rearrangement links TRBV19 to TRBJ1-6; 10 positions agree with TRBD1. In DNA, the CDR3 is TGTGCCAGTAGTATCCAATTGACAGGGGGCAGCAATTCACCCCTCCACTTT. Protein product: CASSIQLTGGSNSPLHF.